Below, 29 T cell receptor beta chains from the same sample are listed, as sequenced in a study of shared clonotypes between healthy human individuals. Produced via immunoSEQ multiplex PCR; TCRdb's table is partial and in-frame only. This sample has about 530,000 clones, with 90% to 97% found just once. Sequences were obtained from naive CD4+ T cells sorted from blood. The subset was: CD45RA+ positively selected. These receptors were taken from a woman aged 30 to 39 in good health.

This chain joins TRBV18 and TRBJ1-5; D perhaps matches TRBD1 (6 bases). CDR1 and CDR2 from the germline V gene are KGHSH and LQKENI. This CDR3 has 15 residues. Trimming pared 6 bases from V and 0 bases from J, leaving 12 bases between. The CDR3 nucleotides are TGTGCCAGCTCGCCCAGACAGGATAGCAATCAGCCCCAGCATTTT. This translates into CASSPRQDSNQPQHF.

With regard to this clone: Within the sample, other DNA sequences also encode this same CDR3. This chain joins TRBV19 and TRBJ2-6; D ambiguous. The CDR3 runs to 15 residues. V lost 3 bases, J lost 0 bases, and 6 bases lay in between. Germline CDR1 and CDR2: LNHDA and SQIVND (reference sequence). CDR3 residues: CASSIGSSGANVLTF. The CDR3 DNA follows: TGTGCCAGTAGTATTGGTTCCTCTGGGGCCAACGTCCTGACTTTC.

The count of this clone is one. The genes are TRBV5-1 and TRBJ1-4, with 9 bases matching TRBD1. V lost 4 bases and J lost 10; bases outside the gene matches: 11. The CDR3 spans 15 residues. The germline V gene has CDR1 SGHRS and CDR2 YFSETQ. DNA of the CDR3: TGCGCCAGCAGCACAACGGACAGGGGTAGTGGAAAACTGTTTTTT. Its translation: CASSTTDRGSGKLFF.

V and J are TRBV28 and TRBJ2-7; 7 bases are shared with TRBD2. Germline V lookup: CDR1 MDHEN, CDR2 SYDVKM. The V and J ends lost 2 bases and 2 bases, in that order; junction bases with no gene match: 12. CDR3 length equals 17 residues. CDR3 DNA sequence: TGTGCCAGCAGTTTAAGCCTTCTAGCGGTCCTCCCCTACGAGCAGTACTTC. Its translation: CASSLSLLAVLPYEQYF.

The genes are TRBV10-2 and TRBJ2-1, with TRBD2 matching 10 bases. With 3 bases clipped from V and 4 bases from J, the junction kept 6 bases outside the gene matches. From germline, CDR1 is WSHSY and CDR2 SAAADI. This CDR3 is built from 16 residues. In DNA form, the CDR3 reads TGCGCCAGCAGTGACCCCATAGCGGGAGGTTACAATGAGCAGTTCTTC. It yields the protein CASSDPIAGGYNEQFF.

J is TRBJ2-1 and V is TRBV7-9; TRBD2 agrees at 12 bases. The CDR3 extends over 15 amino acids. Per the germline V gene, CDR1 is SEHNR and CDR2 is FQNEAQ (reference sequence). The junction had 4 bases not matched to a gene; V was cut back by 1 base and J by 9 bases. The CDR3, as DNA: TGTGCCAGCAGCTTAGGACTAGCGGGAGTATTTGAGCAGTTCTTC. This translates into CASSLGLAGVFEQFF.

CDR3: CASSLFLSVGTGATYEQYF. As DNA, the CDR3 is TGTGCCAGCAGCTTGTTCCTAAGTGTCGGGACAGGGGCGACCTACGAGCAGTACTTC. The chain couples TRBV5-8 to TRBJ2-7, with 10 bases matching TRBD1. Per the germline V gene, CDR1 is SGHTS and CDR2 is YDEGEE. The CDR3 has 19 residues. Trimming took 1 base from V and 2 from J; bases not matched to a gene: 15.

CDR3 sequence: CASSPELTGGAFF. For the CDR3, the DNA is TGTGCCAGCAGCCCAGAGCTGACAGGAGGGGCTTTCTTT. This rearrangement joins TRBV6-5 to TRBJ1-1; maybe TRBD1 (6 bases). The CDR3 has 13 residues. The germline V gene encodes CDR1 MNHEY and CDR2 SVGAGI. V was trimmed by 6 bases and J by 11 bases, leaving 19 bases between them.

This chain connects TRBV29-1 to TRBJ1-1, with D maybe TRBD1 (5 bases). The CDR3 runs to 10 residues. CDR1 is SQVTM and CDR2 is ANQGSEA in the germline V gene. The V gene lost 3 bases and the J gene lost 11 bases, with 10 bases spanning the gap. CDR3 sequence reads: CSVERPGAFF. The CDR3, as DNA: TGCAGCGTTGAGAGACCAGGGGCTTTCTTT.

The chain is built from TRBV6-1 and TRBJ2-3; D tentatively fits TRBD1 or TRBD2 (5 bases each). The germline V gene encodes CDR1 MNHNS and CDR2 SASEGT. Between the trimmed V and J ends, which lost 4 bases and 3 bases, there was a span of 11 bases. The CDR3 spans 14 residues. The CDR3 DNA is TGTGCCAGCAGTGTCAGGGAGAAGACAGATACGCAGTATTTT. It is translated as CASSVREKTDTQYF.

The chain has TRBV5-1 and TRBJ2-5, with a tentative D call TRBD2 (5 bases). The ends were cut back, 0 bases at V and 5 bases at J, with 20 bases in the middle. The germline V gene has CDR1 SGHRS and CDR2 YFSETQ. The CDR3 extends over 17 amino acids. CDR3 protein: CASSLGADPAAYETQYF. The DNA for the CDR3 is TGCGCCAGCAGCTTGGGAGCGGACCCCGCAGCATACGAGACCCAGTACTTC. Based on the CDR3 plus reference TRBV5-1 and TRBJ2-5, the full variable domain is KAGVTQTPRYLIKTRGQQVTLSCSPISGHRSVSWYQQTPGQGLQFLFEYFSETQRNKGNFPGRFSGRQFSNSRSEMNVSTLELGDSALYLCASSLGADPAAYETQYFGPGTRLLVL.

This clone was detected only a few times. The chain is built from TRBV11-2 and TRBJ1-1; no reliable D call. Trimming pared 1 base from V and 6 bases from J, leaving 6 bases between. This CDR3 comprises 12 residues. From germline, CDR1 is SGHAT and CDR2 FQNNGV. This CDR3 reads CASSLVMAEAFF. CDR3 DNA sequence: TGTGCCAGCAGCTTAGTTATGGCTGAAGCTTTCTTT.

This chain links TRBV6-5 with TRBJ2-1; a possible D gene is TRBD1 (5 bases). V dropped 2 bases and J dropped 4 bases, with 12 bases sitting between them. Germline V CDR1 and CDR2: MNHEY, SVGAGI. The CDR3 contains 15 residues. CDR3 sequence: CASSYAQGPYNEQFF. The CDR3 DNA is TGTGCCAGCAGTTACGCGCAGGGTCCTTACAATGAGCAGTTCTTC.

V usage is TRBV11-2 and J usage is TRBJ1-6; maybe TRBD1 (6 bases). V lost 2 bases to trimming and J lost 7 bases, with 18 bases between them. This CDR3 comprises 17 residues. Germline CDR1 is SGHAT and CDR2 is FQNNGV. CDR3 nucleotide sequence: TGTGCCAGCAGCTTATCCCCCTTGCCAGGGGCCAATTCACCCCTCCACTTT. This encodes CASSLSPLPGANSPLHF.

V is TRBV7-6 and J is TRBJ2-3, with TRBD2 matching 11 bases. V lost 4 bases to trimming and J lost 4 bases; unmatched junction nucleotides: 4. Germline-derived CDR1 and CDR2 are SGHVS and FNYEAQ. CDR3 length: 15 amino acids. The CDR3, as DNA: TGTGCCAGCAGCTCAATAGCGGGAGGGGCAGATACGCAGTATTTT. This encodes CASSSIAGGADTQYF.

The V call is TRBV5-4, the J call TRBJ1-2; TRBD1 agrees at 8 bases. The germline gives CDR1 SGHNT, CDR2 YYREEE (reference sequence). After removal of 4 bases from V and 2 bases from J, the junction contained 10 bases not matched to a gene. CDR3 size: 16 residues. The CDR3 reads CASSDRRGQGNYGYTF. The CDR3 DNA reads TGTGCCAGCAGCGACCGGCGAGGACAGGGAAACTATGGCTACACCTTC.

The chain uses TRBV5-1 and TRBJ2-7, with TRBD2 as a possible D gene (6 bases). This CDR3 has 14 amino acids. CDR1 and CDR2 from the germline V gene are SGHRS and YFSETQ. Trimming cost V 1 base and J 2 bases, with 10 bases left between them. CDR3 bases: TGCGCCAGCAGCTTGCGGGAGCAGGCCTACGAGCAGTACTTC. Translation: CASSLREQAYEQYF.

This clone occurred once. The V and J genes are TRBV6-4 and TRBJ1-5, with D unresolved. Germline CDR1 and CDR2: MRHNA and SNTAGT. V was clipped by 9 bases and J by 5 bases, with 8 bases between them. The CDR3 is made up of 11 amino acids. Written as DNA, the CDR3 is TGTGCCAGTAAAAACCATCAGCCCCAGCATTTT. Its protein is CASKNHQPQHF.

This sequence joins TRBV6-1 and TRBJ2-2; D remains unclear. The germline V and J ends were trimmed by 3 bases and 4 bases, with 15 bases remaining between them. Germline V CDR1 and CDR2: MNHNS, SASEGT. This CDR3 is built from 16 residues. CDR3 coding DNA: TGTGCCAGCAGTGATCGGCCTTCCCACTTCACCGGGGAGCTGTTTTTT. Translation gives CASSDRPSHFTGELFF.

The J gene is TRBJ1-4, the V gene TRBV4-2; unclear D gene. With 0 bases removed from V and 13 bases from J, the gap between germline ends came to 9 bases. Germline V gene lookup returns CDR1 LGHNA and CDR2 YNFKEQ. CDR3 length: 12 residues. Here the CDR3 DNA reads TGTGCCAGCAGCCAAGATGGTGGGTTACTGTTTTTT. This sequence encodes CASSQDGGLLFF.

V and J are TRBV15 and TRBJ2-7; weak D call: TRBD1 (9 bases). Germline loops: CDR1 LNHNV, CDR2 YYDKDF (reference sequence). This CDR3 comprises 18 residues. V lost 6 bases, J lost 5 bases, and 29 bases lay in between. The CDR3 region is CATRRDRVFLGRADEQYF. The CDR3, as DNA: TGTGCCACCAGGAGGGACAGGGTTTTTCTCGGGAGGGCCGACGAGCAGTACTTC.

The chain links TRBV19 to TRBJ2-7; 7 bases line up with TRBD2. The germline gives CDR1 LNHDA, CDR2 SQIVND (reference sequence). J gave up 8 bases and V 1 base, and 5 bases lay outside the gene matches. CDR3 size: 13 residues. The CDR3 is CASSIGASGKQYF. CDR3 nucleotides: TGTGCCAGTAGTATAGGGGCTAGCGGTAAGCAGTACTTC. The variable domain in full, with the rest retrieved from reference TRBV19 and TRBJ2-7, is DGGITQSPKYLFRKEGQNVTLSCEQNLNHDAMYWYRQDPGQGLRLIYYSQIVNDFQKGDIAEGYSVSREKKESFPLTVTSAQKNPTAFYLCASSIGASGKQYFGPGTRLTVT.

The chain combines TRBV6-4 with TRBJ2-6; D is possibly TRBD2 (5 bases). CDR3 size: 16 residues. Between the trimmed V and J ends, which lost 0 bases and 1 base, there was a span of 7 bases. Germline V CDR1 and CDR2: MRHNA, SNTAGT. The CDR3 region has the DNA TGTGCCAGCAGTGACTCTCGGAGGTCTGGGGCCAACGTCCTGACTTTC. As protein: CASSDSRRSGANVLTF.

The chain uses TRBV7-1 and TRBJ2-6, with TRBD1 as a possible D gene (6 bases). TRBV7-1 is classed as an ORF, of uncertain function. This CDR3 has 18 residues. The V end was cut by 5 bases, the J end by 15 bases, with 32 bases between. The CDR3 nucleotides are TGTGCCAGCAGCACACCGGGTCACGGGACAAAGTCGGGCCAACGCCTGACTTTC. Translation gives CASSTPGHGTKSGQRLTF.

The gene calls are TRBV10-3 and TRBJ2-7, with 9 bases fitting TRBD1. Trimming took 2 bases from V and 7 from J; bases not matched to a gene: 3. This CDR3 is 13 amino acids long. Looked up from germline, CDR1 is ENHRY and CDR2 is SYGVKD. DNA of the CDR3: TGTGCCATCAGTGAGGGACAGGGGAGGGAGCAGTACTTC. It translates to CAISEGQGREQYF.

The chain joins TRBV4-1 to TRBJ2-5; 8 bases are a match to TRBD1. Germline V gene lookup returns CDR1 MGHRA and CDR2 YSYEKL. V was clipped by 6 bases and J by 2 bases; unmatched bases: 5. The CDR3 length is 14 residues. The DNA for the CDR3 is TGCGCCAGCAGACCGACAGGGGCGCAAGAGACCCAGTACTTC. Protein sequence: CASRPTGAQETQYF.

This chain connects TRBV5-4 to TRBJ1-1; possible D gene TRBD1, 5 bases. Trimming shortened V by 4 bases and J by 2 bases, and 15 bases separated the two germline ends. The CDR3 is 15 residues long. CDR1 and CDR2 (germline): SGHNT, YYREEE (reference sequence). CDR3 loop: CASSLGHSDNTEAFF. The CDR3 nucleotides are TGTGCCAGCAGCCTCGGACATTCGGACAACACTGAAGCTTTCTTT.

The genes are TRBV19 and TRBJ2-2; tentative D call: TRBD2 (5 bases). Germline assignment: CDR1 LNHDA and CDR2 SQIVND (reference sequence). Trimming removed 0 bases from V and 7 bases from J, with 9 bases in between. The CDR3 covers 14 residues. CDR3 protein: CASSIDRGGGELFF. The CDR3 coding sequence is TGTGCCAGTAGTATAGATCGGGGTGGCGGGGAGCTGTTTTTT.

The DNA of the CDR3 is TGTGCCAGCAGCACAGTAAGGGGAAGAGGTAATGAGCAGTTCTTC. It codes for CASSTVRGRGNEQFF. The gene calls are TRBV28 and TRBJ2-1; D is possibly TRBD1 (5 bases). The V gene's germline CDR1 is MDHEN and CDR2 SYDVKM. This CDR3 contains 15 residues. Deletions cut 6 bases from V and 7 bases from J, with 19 bases between.